The rows below give T cell receptor beta chains drawn from one sample of a study of OX40 agonist ivuxolimab in advanced cancers. Method: immunoSEQ multiplex PCR; TCRdb's copy keeps in-frame clones and lacks some. The sample contains approximately 64,000 clones, roughly 87% of which appear only once. The starting material was CD4+ or CD8+ T cells sorted from blood, obtained in a trial of the OX40 agonist ivuxolimab. These receptors were collected from an adult with an advanced solid tumor such as melanoma, head and neck, liver or kidney cancer. The CDR3 runs from the conserved cysteine through the conserved F or W. D genes are given only for firm matches. Clone size is shown for a subset of rows, as once, few, many or a class of expanded clone.

TRBV19	TRBJ1-2	once	.	TGTGCCAGTAGTCCGCCCTTTAGGCCAAACTATGGCTACACCTTC	CASSPPFRPNYGYTF
TRBV2	TRBJ1-3	few	.	TGTGCCAGCAGTGAATCTTGGGGATACTCTGGAAACACCATATATTTT	CASSESWGYSGNTIYF
TRBV7-2	TRBJ1-1	.	.	TGTGCCAGCAGTCAGAGAGGGCACCTAAACACTGAAGCTTTCTTT	CASSQRGHLNTEAFF
TRBV7-3	TRBJ2-1	.	.	TGTGCCAGCAGTCCAGGTCGGGATCCCCGTGAGCAGTTCTTC	CASSPGRDPREQFF
TRBV4-1	TRBJ2-3	.	.	TGCGCCAGCAGCCAAGATGGGTATAGCACAGATACGCAGTATTTT	CASSQDGYSTDTQYF
TRBV28	TRBJ2-1	few	.	TGTGCCACTTCGGCGATAACAGGGAACTACAATGAGCAGTTCTTC	CATSAITGNYNEQFF
TRBV18	TRBJ2-7	.	.	TGTGCCAGCTCACCACAGGGTCGGGACGAGCAGTACTTC	CASSPQGRDEQYF
TRBV6-5	TRBJ1-1	.	TRBD1	TGTGCCAGCAGTACTACAGGGGCCCCCTGGGCTTTCTTT	CASSTTGAPWAFF
TRBV6-6	TRBJ2-6	once	.	TGTGCCAGCAGTTATCCGCGGTTTAGTGGGGCCAACGTCCTGACTTTC	CASSYPRFSGANVLTF
TRBV30	TRBJ1-1	few	.	TGTGCCTGGAGTGTAAAGGCAGACATGAACACTGAAGCTTTCTTT	CAWSVKADMNTEAFF
TRBV7-3	TRBJ2-2	few	TRBD1	TGTGCCAGCAGCCCCCAGGGGGTGGGCACCGGGGAGCTGTTTTTT	CASSPQGVGTGELFF
TRBV5-8	TRBJ1-1	.	TRBD1	TGTGCCAGCAGCCTGACAGGGGCCGCCACTGAAGCTTTCTTT	CASSLTGAATEAFF
TRBV11-1	TRBJ2-3	.	.	TGTGCCAGCAGCTTAGCCGGCACAGATACGCAGTATTTT	CASSLAGTDTQYF